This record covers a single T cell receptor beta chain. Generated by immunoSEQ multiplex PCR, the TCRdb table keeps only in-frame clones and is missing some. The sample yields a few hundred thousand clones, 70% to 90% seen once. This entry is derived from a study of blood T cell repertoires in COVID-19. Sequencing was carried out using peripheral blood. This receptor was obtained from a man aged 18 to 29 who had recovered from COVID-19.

The CDR3 loop is CASSSSPYSNQPQHF. DNA of the CDR3: TGCGCCAGCAGCTCGAGTCCTTATAGCAATCAGCCCCAGCATTTT. The chain uses TRBV5-1 and TRBJ1-5; the D is unclear. From germline, CDR1 is SGHRS and CDR2 YFSETQ. Trimming took off 3 bases at V and 0 bases at J, with 10 bases between the two ends. The CDR3 extends over 15 amino acids.